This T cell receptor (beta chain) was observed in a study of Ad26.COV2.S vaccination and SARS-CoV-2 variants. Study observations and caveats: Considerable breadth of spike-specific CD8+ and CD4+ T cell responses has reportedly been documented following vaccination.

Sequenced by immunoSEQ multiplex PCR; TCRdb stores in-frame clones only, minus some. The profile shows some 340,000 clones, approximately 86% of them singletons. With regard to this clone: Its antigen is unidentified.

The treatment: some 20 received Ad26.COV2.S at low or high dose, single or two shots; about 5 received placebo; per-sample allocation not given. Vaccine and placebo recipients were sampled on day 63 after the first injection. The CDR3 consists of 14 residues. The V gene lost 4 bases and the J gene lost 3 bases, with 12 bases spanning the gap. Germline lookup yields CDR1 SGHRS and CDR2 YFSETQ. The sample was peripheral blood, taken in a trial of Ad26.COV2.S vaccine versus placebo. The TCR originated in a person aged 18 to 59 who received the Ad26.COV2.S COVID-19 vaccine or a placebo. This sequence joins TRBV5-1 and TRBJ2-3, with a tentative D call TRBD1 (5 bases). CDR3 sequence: CASSPRRDTDTQYF. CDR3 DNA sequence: TGCGCCAGCAGCCCACGCAGGGATACAGATACGCAGTATTTT.